This entry features one TCR beta chain sequence. Libraries were prepared by immunoSEQ multiplex PCR; TCRdb keeps only in-frame clonotypes and omits some of them. The sample records approximately 74,000 clones, 80% to 95% being singletons. The source of the sample is a study of blood T cell repertoires in COVID-19. Turning to the study itself: Material from acute and convalescent COVID-19 was sourced from the United States, Italy and Spain. T cells, B-cell-depleted T cells, or PBMCs supplied cDNA or gDNA.

The CDR3 is 14 amino acids. Germline V gene data show CDR1 as LNHDA and CDR2 as SQIVND (reference sequence). Trimming stripped 3 bases from V and 10 bases from J, with 18 bases between. The clonotype was recovered from a woman aged 60-75 years with active COVID-19. The sequenced sample consisted of peripheral blood. The chain combines TRBV19 with TRBJ2-5; D might be TRBD1 (5 bases). Written as DNA, the CDR3 is TGTGCCAGTAGTATGATGGTAAGAGACAGTAACCAGTACTTC. It specifies CASSMMVRDSNQYF.